The next 8 T cell receptor beta chains were all read from a single sample in a study of T cell responses to AZD1222 COVID-19 vaccine (dated by TCRdb to the early 2020s). According to the study, the label for this sample's time point signals: about 28 days (+/-7) after the second vaccine dose. The library came from the immunoSEQ multiplex PCR assay. TCRdb provides this immuneACCESS table in a form limited to in-frame rearrangements. Some clones are lacking; in checked studies, under half of them reflect an unresolved V gene, and why the rest are absent is not known. This sample holds roughly 110,000 clones; about nine tenths were observed only once. The ten largest make up about 6.5% of the sample. The starting material was peripheral blood, obtained 28 days after the second AZD1222 dose. The origin of the receptors is an adult who received the AZD1222 COVID-19 vaccine.

The chain recombines TRBV6-5 with TRBJ2-2; TRBD1 matches at 9 bases. Germline CDR1 is MNHEY and CDR2 is SVGAGI. The trim removed 8 bases at V and 3 bases at J, leaving 7 bases unmatched. The CDR3 length is 15 residues. Written as DNA, the CDR3 is TGTGCCAGCTCGCCCGGGACAGGGTACACCGGGGAGCTGTTTTTT. Translation: CASSPGTGYTGELFF.

This chain joins TRBV7-2 and TRBJ2-7, with D perhaps matching TRBD2 (6 bases). This CDR3 comprises 16 residues. Trimming shortened V by 1 base and J by 7 bases, and 20 bases separated the two germline ends. Germline-derived CDR1 and CDR2 are SGHTA and FQGNSA. CDR3 sequence (DNA): TGTGCCAGCAGCTTAGTCGGGGGTTTAGGGGCTGAGGAGCAGTACTTC. This translates into CASSLVGGLGAEEQYF. The full variable domain, rest sourced from reference TRBV7-2 and TRBJ2-7, is GAGVSQSPSNKVTEKGKDVELRCDPISGHTALYWYRQSLGQGLEFLIYFQGNSAPDKSGLPSDRFSAERTGGSVSTLTIQRTQQEDSAVYLCASSLVGGLGAEEQYFGPGTRLTVT.

J is TRBJ1-4 and V is TRBV18; D perhaps matches TRBD1 (5 bases). This CDR3 comprises 14 residues. CDR1 and CDR2 (germline): KGHSH, LQKENI. The ends were cut back, 3 bases at V and 6 bases at J, with 11 bases in the middle. The CDR3: CASSPGTDDEKLFF. CDR3 nucleotide sequence: TGTGCCAGCTCACCGGGGACGGACGATGAAAAACTGTTTTTT.

The DNA for the CDR3 is TGCGCCAGCAGTCAATCCAGGGCAGGGATTAACGAGCAGTACTTC. Translated, it gives CASSQSRAGINEQYF. This sequence joins TRBV23-1 and TRBJ2-7, with D perhaps matching TRBD1 (5 bases). TRBV23-1 carries the ORF label, with uncertain function. The CDR3 spans 15 residues. V was cut by 0 bases and J by 5 bases, with 14 bases left in between.

The table lists this clone with a few counts. This chain joins TRBV25-1 and TRBJ1-6; D unresolved. V lost 4 bases, J lost 6 bases, and 10 bases lay in between. The CDR3 has 14 residues. The germline V gene encodes CDR1 MGHDK and CDR2 SYGVNS. The CDR3 loop is CASSGLGINSPLHF. As DNA, the CDR3 is TGTGCCAGCAGTGGATTGGGCATTAATTCACCCCTCCACTTT.

V and J are TRBV6-1 and TRBJ1-4, with D unclear. The V gene's germline CDR1 is MNHNS and CDR2 SASEGT. The CDR3 contains 13 residues. The V end lost 3 bases, the J end lost 8 bases, and 10 bases lay between the germline ends. The CDR3 protein is CASSDGFWEKLFF. CDR3 in DNA: TGTGCCAGCAGTGATGGGTTTTGGGAAAAACTGTTTTTT.

This chain joins TRBV7-9 and TRBJ1-4; D unresolved. This CDR3 has 14 amino acids. Per the germline V gene, CDR1 is SEHNR and CDR2 is FQNEAQ (reference sequence). Trimming took off 4 bases at V and 3 bases at J, with 9 bases between the two ends. The CDR3, as DNA: TGTGCCAGCAGCTCCCGGAGGGCTAATGAAAAACTGTTTTTT. Amino acid sequence: CASSSRRANEKLFF.

The chain joins TRBV7-8 to TRBJ2-7, with TRBD1 identical over 7 bases. V lost 2 bases and J lost 5; bases outside the gene matches: 15. The CDR3 covers 17 residues. The V gene's germline CDR1 is SGHVS and CDR2 FQNEAQ. The CDR3 sequence: CASSLTSRDSRSNEQYF. The DNA for the CDR3 is TGTGCCAGCAGCTTAACTTCAAGGGACAGCCGATCTAACGAGCAGTACTTC. Variable domain in full (rest from reference TRBV7-8 and TRBJ2-7): GAGVSQSPRYKVAKRGQDVALRCDPISGHVSLFWYQQALGQGPEFLTYFQNEAQLDKSGLPSDRFFAERPEGSVSTLKIQRTQQEDSAVYLCASSLTSRDSRSNEQYFGPGTRLTVT.